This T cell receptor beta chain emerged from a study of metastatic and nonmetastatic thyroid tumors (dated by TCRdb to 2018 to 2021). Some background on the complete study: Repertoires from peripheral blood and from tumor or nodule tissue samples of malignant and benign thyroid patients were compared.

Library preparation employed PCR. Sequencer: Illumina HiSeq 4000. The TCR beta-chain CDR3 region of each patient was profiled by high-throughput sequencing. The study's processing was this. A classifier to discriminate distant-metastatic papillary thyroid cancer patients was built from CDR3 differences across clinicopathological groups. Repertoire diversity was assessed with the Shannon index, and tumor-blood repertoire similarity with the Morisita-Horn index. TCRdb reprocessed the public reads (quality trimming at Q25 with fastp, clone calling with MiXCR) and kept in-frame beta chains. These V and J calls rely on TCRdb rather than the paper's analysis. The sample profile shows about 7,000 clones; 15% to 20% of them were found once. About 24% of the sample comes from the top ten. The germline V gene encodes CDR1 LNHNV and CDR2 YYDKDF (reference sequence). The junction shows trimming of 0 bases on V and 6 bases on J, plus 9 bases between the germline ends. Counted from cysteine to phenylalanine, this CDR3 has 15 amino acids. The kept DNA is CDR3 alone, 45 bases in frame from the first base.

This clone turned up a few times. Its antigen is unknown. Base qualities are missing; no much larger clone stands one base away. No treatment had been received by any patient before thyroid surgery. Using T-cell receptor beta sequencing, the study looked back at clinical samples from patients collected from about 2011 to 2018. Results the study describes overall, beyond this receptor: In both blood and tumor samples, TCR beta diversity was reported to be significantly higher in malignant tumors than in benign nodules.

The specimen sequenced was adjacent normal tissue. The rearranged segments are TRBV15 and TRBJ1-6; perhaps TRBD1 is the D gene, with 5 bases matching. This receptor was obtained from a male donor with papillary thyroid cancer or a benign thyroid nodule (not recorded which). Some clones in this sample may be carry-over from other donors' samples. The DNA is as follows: TGTGCCACCAGCAGAGAGGCCAGGGCTAATTCACCCCTCCACTTT. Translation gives CATSREARANSPLHF. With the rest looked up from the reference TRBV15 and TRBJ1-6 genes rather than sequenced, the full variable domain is DAMVIQNPRYQVTQFGKPVTLSCSQTLNHNVMYWYQQKSSQAPKLLFHYYDKDFNNEADTPDNFQSRRPNTSFCFLDIRSPGLGDTAMYLCATSREARANSPLHFGNGTRLTVT.